This T cell receptor beta chain was recorded in a study of control samples from healthy donors and cancer patients. Here immunoSEQ multiplex PCR was the method, and the copy in TCRdb shows in-frame clones only, minus some. The sample shows 150,000 to 200,000 clones, approximately 94% of them seen only once. V lost 5 bases and J lost 4; bases outside the gene matches: 4. Per germline, CDR1 SGHAT and CDR2 FQNNGV. The length of the CDR3 is 14 residues. The rearrangement links TRBV11-2 to TRBJ2-7; TRBD2 agrees at 11 bases. The receptor was derived from a man aged 25 to 40 in good health. Material: blood. CDR3 in amino acids: CASSPRLAGYEQYF. CDR3 DNA: TGTGCCAGCAGCCCTAGACTAGCGGGATACGAGCAGTACTTC.